This paragraph covers one T cell receptor beta chain sequence. This sample stems from a study of cytomegalovirus exposure and HLA in healthy donors. The germline V and J ends were trimmed by 2 bases and 9 bases, with 17 bases remaining between them. Per the germline V gene, CDR1 is MNHNY and CDR2 is SVGAGI (reference sequence). This CDR3 has 15 residues. The study ran its PCR with 60 Vbeta and 13 Jbeta primers. Produced via immunoSEQ multiplex PCR; TCRdb's table is partial and in-frame only. The data contain about 160,000 clones, 80% of them singletons. The V call is TRBV6-6, the J call TRBJ2-1; D uncertain. This receptor was obtained from a man younger than 40 in good health and CMV-seronegative. The source material was PBMCs. CDR3 bases: TGTGCCAGCAGTTACAACGGAGCGCTTACAATTGAGCAGTTCTTC. Translation: CASSYNGALTIEQFF.